This TCR beta chain was profiled in a study of regulatory T cells in long-lasting Graves disease. Study at large: Treatment with antithyroid drugs for over 5 years, together with positive TSH receptor antibodies, meant persistent Graves' disease.

The time point denotes: persistent/refractory GD, antithyroid drugs over 5 years with positive TRAb. Researchers made the TCR library from RNA that was extracted from PBMCs. CDR1 is SGHVS and CDR2 is FNYEAQ in the germline V gene. CDR3 length: 17 amino acids. Unmatched junction bases numbered 9, after V lost 2 bases and J lost 5 bases. Assembly of TCR beta libraries relied on iRepertoire HTBI primers together with Arm-PCR of CDR3 regions. MiXCR, applied by TCRdb to the multiplex PCR reads, yields one record per CDR3 protein. There are about 430,000 distinct CDR3 sequences in the sample; under 25% occur only once, and approximately 15% lies in the top ten.

The sample in question was peripheral blood mononuclear cells (PBMCs), obtained when the disease was refractory, from a patient treated with antithyroid drugs. The chain couples TRBV7-6 to TRBJ2-7; 13 positions match TRBD2. The receptor was isolated from a female donor with Graves disease. For the CDR3, the DNA is TGTGCCAGCAGCTTAAAGACTAGCGGGAGGAGTGCGGACGAGCAGTACTTC. Translated, it gives CASSLKTSGRSADEQYF. The variable domain in full, completed from reference TRBV7-6 and TRBJ2-7, reads GAGVSQSPRYKVTKRGQDVALRCDPISGHVSLYWYRQALGQGPEFLTYFNYEAQQDKSGLPNDRFSAERPEGSISTLTIQRTEQRDSAMYRCASSLKTSGRSADEQYFGPGTRLTVT.